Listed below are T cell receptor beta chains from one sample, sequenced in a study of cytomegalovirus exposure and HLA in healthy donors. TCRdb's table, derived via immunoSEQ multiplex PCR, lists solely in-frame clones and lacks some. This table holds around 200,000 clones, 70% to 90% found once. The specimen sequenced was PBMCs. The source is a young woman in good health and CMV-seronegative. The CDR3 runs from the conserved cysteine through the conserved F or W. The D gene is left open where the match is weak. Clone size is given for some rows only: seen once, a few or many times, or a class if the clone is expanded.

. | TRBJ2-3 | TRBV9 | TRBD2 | CASSNSGSLTDTQYF | TGTGCCAGCAGCAATAGCGGGAGCCTGACAGATACGCAGTATTTT
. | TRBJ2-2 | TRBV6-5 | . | CASSLGGTGELFF | TGTGCCAGCAGTTTGGGGGGAACCGGGGAGCTGTTTTTT
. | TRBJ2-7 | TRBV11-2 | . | CASSLVGGNSYEQYF | TGTGCCAGCAGCCTAGTAGGGGGTAACTCCTACGAGCAGTACTTC
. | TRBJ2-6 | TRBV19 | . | CASINRFSSGANVLTF | TGTGCCAGTATCAACAGATTTAGCTCTGGGGCCAACGTCCTGACTTTC
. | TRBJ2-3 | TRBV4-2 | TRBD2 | CASSHAGTSGVADTQYF | TGTGCCAGCAGCCACGCAGGGACTAGCGGGGTTGCAGATACGCAGTATTTT
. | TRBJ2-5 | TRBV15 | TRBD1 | CATSSGQQETQYF | TGTGCCACCAGCTCGGGACAGCAAGAGACCCAGTACTTC
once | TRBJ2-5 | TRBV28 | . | CASSQPQGGETQYF | TGTGCCAGCAGCCAACCCCAGGGGGGAGAGACCCAGTACTTC
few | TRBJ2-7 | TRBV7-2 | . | CASSLASGRPSYEQYF | TGTGCCAGCAGCTTAGCTAGCGGACGACCCTCTTACGAGCAGTACTTC
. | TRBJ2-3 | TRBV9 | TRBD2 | CASSSQGLAGGDTQYF | TGTGCCAGCAGCTCTCAGGGGCTAGCGGGGGGAGATACGCAGTATTTT
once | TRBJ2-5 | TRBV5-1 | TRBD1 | CASRGQGVLGETQYF | TGCGCCAGCCGAGGACAGGGAGTTTTAGGAGAGACCCAGTACTTC
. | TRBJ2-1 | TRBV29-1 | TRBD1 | CSVAPGQVFGEQFF | TGCAGCGTCGCCCCGGGACAGGTTTTTGGTGAGCAGTTCTTC
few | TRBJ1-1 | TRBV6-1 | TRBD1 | CASSASTGGDTEAFF | TGTGCCAGCAGTGCGAGTACAGGGGGCGACACTGAAGCTTTCTTT
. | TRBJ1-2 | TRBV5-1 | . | CASSLDGLANYGYTF | TGCGCCAGCAGCTTGGACGGCCTAGCTAACTATGGCTACACCTTC
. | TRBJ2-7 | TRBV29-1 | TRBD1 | CSVGQGASEQYF | TGCAGCGTGGGACAGGGGGCCTCCGAGCAGTACTTC
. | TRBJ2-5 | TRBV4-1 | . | CASSQAGKKEETQYF | TGCGCCAGCAGCCAAGCGGGGAAGAAAGAAGAGACCCAGTACTTC
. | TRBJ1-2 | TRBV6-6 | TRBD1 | CASASGTGNYGYTF | TGTGCCAGCGCCTCCGGGACAGGGAACTATGGCTACACCTTC
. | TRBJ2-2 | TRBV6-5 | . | CASSYSKNSPVGELFF | TGTGCCAGCAGTTACTCGAAGAACAGCCCCGTCGGGGAGCTGTTTTTT